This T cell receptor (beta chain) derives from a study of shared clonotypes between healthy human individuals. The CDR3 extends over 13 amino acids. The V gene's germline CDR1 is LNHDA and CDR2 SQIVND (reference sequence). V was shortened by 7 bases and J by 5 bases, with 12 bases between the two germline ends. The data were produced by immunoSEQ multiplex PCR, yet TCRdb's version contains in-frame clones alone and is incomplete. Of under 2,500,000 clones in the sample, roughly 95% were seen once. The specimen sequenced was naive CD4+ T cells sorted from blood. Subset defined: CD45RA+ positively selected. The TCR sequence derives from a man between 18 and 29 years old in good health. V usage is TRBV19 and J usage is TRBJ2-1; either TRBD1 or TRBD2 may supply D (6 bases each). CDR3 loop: CASIRRDNNEQFF. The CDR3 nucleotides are TGTGCCAGTATTAGGCGGGACAACAATGAGCAGTTCTTC. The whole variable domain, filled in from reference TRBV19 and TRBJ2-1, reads DGGITQSPKYLFRKEGQNVTLSCEQNLNHDAMYWYRQDPGQGLRLIYYSQIVNDFQKGDIAEGYSVSREKKESFPLTVTSAQKNPTAFYLCASIRRDNNEQFFGPGTRLTVL.